Following are 19 T cell receptor beta chains from one sample sequenced in a study of monozygotic twins with inflammatory bowel disease. Reprocessing the 5' RACE reads, TCRdb reports a single entry for every CDR3 protein and omits DNA. This table holds approximately 150,000 distinct CDR3 sequences. The sequencing input was blood. The receptors were sampled from a human donor with ulcerative colitis or Crohn's disease, or a healthy co-twin of an affected twin (not recorded which).

V usage is TRBV20-1 and J usage is TRBJ1-3. CDR1 and CDR2 from the germline V gene are DFQATT and SNEGSKA (reference sequence). The CDR3 length is 14 residues. The CDR3 region is CSARDTSSGNTIYF.

The chain links TRBV20-1 to TRBJ1-1; checking the TCRdb D call of TRBD1 is not possible without DNA. This CDR3 spans 13 amino acids. Germline V gene lookup returns CDR1 DFQATT and CDR2 SNEGSKA (reference sequence). CDR3: CSAVRGFSTEAFF.

The rearrangement joins TRBV27 to TRBJ2-3; TCRdb selects TRBD2, and the lack of DNA leaves this call unchecked. This CDR3 contains 17 residues. Germline CDR1 MNHEY, CDR2 SMNVEV (reference sequence). CDR3 in amino acids: CASSSAVVADPPGGQYF.

The V and J genes are TRBV5-1 and TRBJ2-5; TCRdb picks TRBD2, but there is no DNA to check that call. CDR3 length equals 18 residues. Germline values: CDR1 SGHRS, CDR2 YFSETQ. The CDR3 sequence is CASSRTGLAEPRGETQYF.

V is TRBV12-3 or TRBV12-4 and J is TRBJ1-1; there is no DNA to check the TCRdb D call of TRBD1. The CDR3 contains 15 residues. Here the CDR3 reads CASSPTGRGTTEAFF.

The CDR3: CASRLAPERGYSPLHF. The chain has TRBV6-5 and TRBJ1-6. The CDR3 runs to 16 residues. The germline V gene encodes CDR1 MNHEY and CDR2 SVGAGI.

This chain uses TRBV20-1 with TRBJ2-1; the D call of TRBD1 rests on TCRdb alone, since no DNA is present to check it. In germline, CDR1 is DFQATT, CDR2 SNEGSKA (reference sequence). The CDR3 totals 15 residues. The CDR3 protein is CSAARDRGFYNEQFF.

The chain links TRBV13 to TRBJ2-2. This CDR3 region has 15 residues. Per germline, CDR1 PRHDT and CDR2 FYEKMQ (reference sequence). CDR3 residues: CASSLGSANTGELFF.

This chain uses TRBV7-9 with TRBJ2-5. Germline CDR1 SEHNR, CDR2 FQNEAQ (reference sequence). The CDR3 is made up of 15 amino acids. CDR3 protein: CASSLEGSYQETQYF. The full variable domain, completed using reference TRBV7-9 and TRBJ2-5, is DTGVSQNPRHKITKRGQNVTFRCDPISEHNRLYWYRQTLGQGPEFLTYFQNEAQLEKSRLLSDRFSAERPKGSFSTLEIQRTEQGDSAMYLCASSLEGSYQETQYFGPGTRLLVL.

The chain carries TRBV20-1 and TRBJ1-1; as DNA is missing, the TRBD1 call by TCRdb cannot be tested. From germline, CDR1 is DFQATT and CDR2 SNEGSKA (reference sequence). CDR3 length equals 17 residues. CDR3 loop: CSARDTTRGPMNTEAFF.

The gene calls are TRBV5-5 and TRBJ2-2; TCRdb proposes TRBD2, but this gene call is untestable without DNA. This CDR3 has 18 amino acids. Germline V gene lookup returns CDR1 SGHKS and CDR2 YYEKEE (reference sequence). This chain's CDR3 is CASSLGTSGRIDTGELFF. Based on the CDR3 plus reference TRBV5-5 and TRBJ2-2, the full variable domain is DAGVTQSPTHLIKTRGQQVTLRCSPISGHKSVSWYQQVLGQGPQFIFQYYEKEERGRGNFPDRFSARQFPNYSSELNVNALLLGDSALYLCASSLGTSGRIDTGELFFGEGSRLTVL.

CDR3: CSARDPASGRGGANVLTF. The chain employs TRBV20-1 and TRBJ2-6; TCRdb's assignment of TRBD2 cannot be checked, as there is no DNA. Germline CDR1 DFQATT, CDR2 SNEGSKA (reference sequence). The CDR3 runs to 18 residues.

The J gene is TRBJ1-5, the V gene TRBV20-1; TCRdb gives TRBD1 as the D gene, but with no DNA this cannot be confirmed. Looked up from germline, CDR1 is DFQATT and CDR2 is SNEGSKA (reference sequence). The CDR3 totals 16 residues. The CDR3 here is CSAREPRGRSNQPQHF.

V is TRBV19 and J is TRBJ2-7; TCRdb's D gene call, TRBD1, goes unchecked for lack of DNA. This CDR3 has 13 residues. Germline V CDR1 and CDR2: LNHDA, SQIVND (reference sequence). CDR3 region: CASSPGHPYEQYF. Supplemented by reference TRBV19 and TRBJ2-7, the full variable domain reads DGGITQSPKYLFRKEGQNVTLSCEQNLNHDAMYWYRQDPGQGLRLIYYSQIVNDFQKGDIAEGYSVSREKKESFPLTVTSAQKNPTAFYLCASSPGHPYEQYFGPGTRLTVT.

The chain combines TRBV20-1 with TRBJ1-2; TCRdb indicates TRBD1, and absent DNA this call remains unverified. Germline CDR1 DFQATT, CDR2 SNEGSKA (reference sequence). The CDR3 has 12 amino acids. CDR3 sequence: CSAVTGGLGYTF.

The chain links TRBV18 to TRBJ2-6. The CDR3 contains 16 residues. The germline CDR1 and CDR2 sequences are KGHSH and LQKENI. CDR3 loop: CASSPQAGSGANVLTF.

The chain uses TRBV19 and TRBJ1-5; TCRdb's D call, TRBD1, is unchecked because there is no DNA. Germline V lookup: CDR1 LNHDA, CDR2 SQIVND (reference sequence). The CDR3 consists of 15 residues. CDR3 region: CASTVDRAGNQPQHF.

The chain carries TRBV15 and TRBJ2-7; TCRdb reports TRBD1, a call that lacks DNA to check it against. The CDR3 consists of 16 residues. Germline CDR1 is LNHNV and CDR2 is YYDKDF (reference sequence). The CDR3 reads CATSRRGLYSSYEQYF.

The chain recombines TRBV28 with TRBJ1-1. CDR1 MDHEN and CDR2 SYDVKM come from the germline V gene. The CDR3 sequence is 12 residues long. This CDR3 is CASRITNTEAFF.